This note documents a single TCR beta chain sequence. Its target is unknown. These data are taken from a study of cytomegalovirus exposure and HLA in healthy donors. Study-level points and caveats: The authors confirmed in vitro that a few CMV-associated chains were specific for CMV antigens.

PCR used 60 Vbeta primers and 13 Jbeta primers. Clones were sequenced by immunoSEQ multiplex PCR, and TCRdb holds only the in-frame ones, with some missing. The specimen's table records about 120,000 clones. The V end lost 4 bases, the J end lost 4 bases, and 14 bases lay between the germline ends. The germline V gene encodes CDR1 MGHRA and CDR2 YSYEKL. The CDR3 totals 15 residues. The sequenced sample consisted of PBMCs. The clonotype originates from a young man in good health and CMV-seronegative. The gene calls are TRBV4-1 and TRBJ1-5; a weak D match, TRBD1 (5 bases). The CDR3 reads CASSPGHAGNQPQHF. DNA for the CDR3: TGCGCCAGCAGCCCAGGACACGCGGGGAATCAGCCCCAGCATTTT.